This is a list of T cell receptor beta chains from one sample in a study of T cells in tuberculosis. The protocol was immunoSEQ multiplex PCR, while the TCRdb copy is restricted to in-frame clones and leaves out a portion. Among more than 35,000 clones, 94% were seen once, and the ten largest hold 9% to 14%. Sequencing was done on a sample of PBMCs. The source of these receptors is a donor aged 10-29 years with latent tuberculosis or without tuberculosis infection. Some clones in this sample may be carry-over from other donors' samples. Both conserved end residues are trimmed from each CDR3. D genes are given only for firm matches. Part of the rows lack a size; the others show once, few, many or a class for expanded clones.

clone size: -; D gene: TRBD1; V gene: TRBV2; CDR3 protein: ASSPMGQGVGTEAF
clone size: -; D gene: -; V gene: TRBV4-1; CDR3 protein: ASSPRTGTYEQY
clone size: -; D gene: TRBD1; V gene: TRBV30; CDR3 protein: AWSHGQGAYGYT
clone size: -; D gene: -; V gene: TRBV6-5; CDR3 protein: ATMSGHEQF
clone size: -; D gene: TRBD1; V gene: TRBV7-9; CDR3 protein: ASTRLVTGRGDTQY
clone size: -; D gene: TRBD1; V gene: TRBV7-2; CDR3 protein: ASTRDSTSGYGYT
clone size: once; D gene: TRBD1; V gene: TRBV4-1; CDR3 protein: ASSQVRDRFPGANVLT
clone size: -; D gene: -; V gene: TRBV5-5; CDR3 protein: ASSLVGRAGNTIY
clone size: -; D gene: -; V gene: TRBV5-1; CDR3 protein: ASRPRGTSGDTQY
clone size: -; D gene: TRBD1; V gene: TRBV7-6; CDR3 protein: ASSPRGQEAF
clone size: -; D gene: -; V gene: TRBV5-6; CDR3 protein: ASSGQGYSASPLH
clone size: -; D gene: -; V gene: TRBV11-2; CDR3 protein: ASSLAGERYEQY
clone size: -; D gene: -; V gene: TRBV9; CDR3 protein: ASSGEAHPGGYT
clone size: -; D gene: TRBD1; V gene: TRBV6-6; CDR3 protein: ASTQTGGRDGYT
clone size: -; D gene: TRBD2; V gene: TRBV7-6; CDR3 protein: ASSPNSRGALYEQY
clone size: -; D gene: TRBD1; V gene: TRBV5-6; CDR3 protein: ASSFGPGTGTNIQY
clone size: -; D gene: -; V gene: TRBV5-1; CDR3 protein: ASSYYQGSTEAF
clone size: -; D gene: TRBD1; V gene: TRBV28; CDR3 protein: ASSSTGGSNQPQH
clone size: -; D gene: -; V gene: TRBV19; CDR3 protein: ASSIVSYSNQPQH
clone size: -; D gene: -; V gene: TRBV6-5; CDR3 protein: ASRGQLNTEAF
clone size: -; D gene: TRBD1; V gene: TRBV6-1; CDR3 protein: ASSARTGGFEGVGYT
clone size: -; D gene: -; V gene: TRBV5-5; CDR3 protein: ASSLEAPGVMNTEAF
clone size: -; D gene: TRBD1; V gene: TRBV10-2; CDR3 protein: ARLRTGGAPQPQH
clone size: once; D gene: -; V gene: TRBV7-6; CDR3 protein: ASSLKRDNNSPLH
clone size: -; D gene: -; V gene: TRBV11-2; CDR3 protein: ASSSQGTPSYEQY
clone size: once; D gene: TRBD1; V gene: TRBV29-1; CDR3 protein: SAMGQGDPYEQY
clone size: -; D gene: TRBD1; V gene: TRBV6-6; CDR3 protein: ASSDRGNQPQH
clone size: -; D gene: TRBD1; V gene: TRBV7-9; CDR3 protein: ASSPQGGQVDSGNTIY
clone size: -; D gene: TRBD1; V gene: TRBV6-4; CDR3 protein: ASSRNRDRGSMSHEQY
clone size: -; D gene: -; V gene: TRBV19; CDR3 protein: ASRWAPGGAEAF
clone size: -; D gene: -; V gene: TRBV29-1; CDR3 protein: SVDLRAGTGELF
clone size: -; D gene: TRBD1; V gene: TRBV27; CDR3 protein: ASSATTGVGNTIY
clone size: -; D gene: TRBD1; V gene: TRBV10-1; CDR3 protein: ASSPRPGQGGPEAF
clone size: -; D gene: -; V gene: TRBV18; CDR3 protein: ASSAGPDTHEQY
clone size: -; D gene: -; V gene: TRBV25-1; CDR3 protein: ASSLRDKYYNEQF
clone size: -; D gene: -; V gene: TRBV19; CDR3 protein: ASSTPSGGQPQH
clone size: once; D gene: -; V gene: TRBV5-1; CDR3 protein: ASSLDGSGELF
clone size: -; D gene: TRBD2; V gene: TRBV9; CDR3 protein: ASSETGLAGANSYEQY
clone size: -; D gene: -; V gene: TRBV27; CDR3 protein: ASSLGLGSYEQY
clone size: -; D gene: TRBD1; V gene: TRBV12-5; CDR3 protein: ASGFLTGGLSTDTQY
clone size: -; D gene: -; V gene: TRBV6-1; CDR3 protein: ASTGGEPQH
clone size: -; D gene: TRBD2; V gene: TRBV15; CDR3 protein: ATSRALAGEKNNEQF
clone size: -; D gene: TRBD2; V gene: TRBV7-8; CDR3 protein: ASSSHQGLAGEGETQY
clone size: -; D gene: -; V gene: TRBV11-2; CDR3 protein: ASSLVPGENTEAF
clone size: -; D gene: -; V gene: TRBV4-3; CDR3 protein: ASSPDGGWDTDTQY
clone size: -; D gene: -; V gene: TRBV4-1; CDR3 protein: ASSFIGREGYYGYT
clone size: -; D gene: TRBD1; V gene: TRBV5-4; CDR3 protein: ASSLAGTGNGYT
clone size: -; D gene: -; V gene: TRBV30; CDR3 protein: AWSVFEGYGYT
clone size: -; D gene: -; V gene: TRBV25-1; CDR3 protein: ASSDWTVYGYT